A selection of T cell receptor beta chains follows, all from one sample in a study of beta chain features in type 1 diabetes. The data were produced by immunoSEQ multiplex PCR, yet TCRdb's version contains in-frame clones alone and is incomplete. Seen here are around 690,000 clones, under 15% observed once, and the top ten hold approximately 0.11%. The source material was naive CD4+ T cells from blood. Receptors were obtained from a man in his thirties or forties with type 1 diabetes. CDR3s leave out the opening cysteine and the closing phenylalanine or tryptophan. The size of a clone is reported for some rows only, either as once, few or many, or as a class for expanded clones.

>.|TRBJ1-2|TRBV29-1
SVAQVSYGYT
>few|TRBJ1-1|TRBV18
ASSPVVQGDTEAF
>.|TRBJ2-3|TRBV9
ASSVSPTDTQY
>.|TRBJ1-5|TRBV30
AWIEGQYNQPQH
>.|TRBJ2-5|TRBV4-3
ASSLRRRETQY
>few|TRBJ2-1|TRBV6-5
ASSYGSPSSYNEQF
>few|TRBJ2-1|TRBV5-1
ASRPPGTHYNEQF
>.|TRBJ2-2|TRBV19
ASRSRGNTGELF
>.|TRBJ1-5|TRBV7-2
ASSLGLSNQPQH
>few|TRBJ1-2|TRBV10-3
AIRPGQGDNGYT
>.|TRBJ1-6|TRBV28
ASSPTFMGARSPLH
>.|TRBJ2-7|TRBV19
ANLGPRWGGYEQY
>few|TRBJ2-7|TRBV28
ASRRDKSYEQY
>few|TRBJ2-1|TRBV30
AWSDSPYNEQF
>.|TRBJ2-5|TRBV18
ASSRGTGQETQY
>few|TRBJ2-7|TRBV5-1
ASSLSSGYEQY
>few|TRBJ1-6|TRBV14
ATSGRLDSPLH
>few|TRBJ1-2|TRBV12-5
ASATGSAGYT
>few|TRBJ1-1|TRBV5-1
ASSSPEPNTEAF
>.|TRBJ1-5|TRBV7-2
ASSSLNGGNQPQH
>few|TRBJ2-2|TRBV7-2
ASSSRQGATGELF
>few|TRBJ1-2|TRBV18
ASSKRDSNYGYT
>.|TRBJ2-7|TRBV13
ASSQGSQVREQY
>.|TRBJ2-3|TRBV6-1
ASGDYHTDTQY
>.|TRBJ2-6|TRBV7-3
ASSGHTPGANVLT
>few|TRBJ2-7|TRBV4-2
ASSPLSGSGGAVEQY
>.|TRBJ2-5|TRBV5-1
ASRPLGGAETQY
>few|TRBJ1-6|TRBV30
AWSVWQGMVSPLH
>few|TRBJ1-5|TRBV27
ASSHQEPSNQPQH
>few|TRBJ1-3|TRBV19
ASSIRELTYSGNTIY
>.|TRBJ1-5|TRBV29-1
SAQPVGVGAQH
>few|TRBJ2-5|TRBV4-2
ASSQDRREETQY
>.|TRBJ2-7|TRBV7-2
ASSLGQIPYEQY
>few|TRBJ2-5|TRBV9
ASSLSLDTDQETQY
>.|TRBJ2-1|TRBV11-2
ASSLAGGSYNEQF
>.|TRBJ1-1|TRBV18
ASSPQETEAF
>.|TRBJ1-4|TRBV27
ASSFRQKHTTNEKLF
>.|TRBJ1-2|TRBV6-6
ASSTRGERGYGYT
>few|TRBJ1-2|TRBV7-2
ASSAQPGLNNYGYT
>.|TRBJ2-7|TRBV7-8
ASSLRSSGGASYEQY
>.|TRBJ2-7|TRBV5-6
ASSETGLYEQY
>few|TRBJ2-3|TRBV29-1
SVLRSQGTDTQY
>few|TRBJ2-3|TRBV11-2
ASSSGTSSTDTQY
>.|TRBJ2-4|TRBV5-1
ASSPGPLAKNIQY
>few|TRBJ2-1|TRBV9
ASSVGQGAPGSYNEQF
>few|TRBJ1-1|TRBV15
ATRRHINTEAF
>.|TRBJ1-1|TRBV6-6
ASRAGGGAEAF
>few|TRBJ2-1|TRBV6-1
ASSEGATDLEEQF
>few|TRBJ2-1|TRBV7-6
ASSLEGASGGPNEQF
>few|TRBJ2-2|TRBV7-2
ASFPGGVGIGELF
>few|TRBJ2-1|TRBV7-8
ASSSTGGSYNEQF
>.|TRBJ1-6|TRBV5-6
ASSFPGNNSPLH
>few|TRBJ2-1|TRBV19
ASSSEGQAINEQF
>few|TRBJ1-3|TRBV7-6
ASSVLSKTGNTIY
>few|TRBJ2-3|TRBV6-5
ASSKTADTQY